One and the same sample provided the 25 T cell receptor beta chains below, sequenced in a study of blood T cell repertoires in COVID-19 (dated by TCRdb to 2018 to 2020). The method was the immunoSEQ multiplex PCR assay. Not all clones reach the TCRdb copy of this immuneACCESS table, which keeps in-frame sequences only. Checked studies attribute under half of the gap to unresolved V genes and leave the rest unexplained. This sample is represented by roughly 150,000 clones; about 83% of them were singletons. The ten largest clones capture under 6% of the sample. The sample taken for sequencing was peripheral blood. These receptors all stem from a human donor in a cohort sampled during active COVID-19.

The rearrangement links TRBV7-2 to TRBJ1-6, with 7 bases matching TRBD1. CDR1 is SGHTA, CDR2 FQGNSA, per germline. CDR3 length equals 17 residues. V shed 6 bases and J 7 bases; nucleotides not matched to a gene: 15. DNA for the CDR3: TGTGCCAGCAGTCTCTCCTCTGACAGGGCCAGAAATTCACCCCTCCACTTT. Protein sequence: CASSLSSDRARNSPLHF.

V is TRBV29-1 and J is TRBJ2-5; 16 positions agree with TRBD2. In germline, CDR1 is SQVTM, CDR2 ANQGSEA. The CDR3 runs 16 residues. With V trimmed by 6 bases and J by 4 bases, 8 bases remained unmatched. CDR3 DNA sequence: TGCAGCGTCGTGGGGACTAGCGGGAGGGTAGGAGAGACCCAGTACTTC. It yields the protein CSVVGTSGRVGETQYF.

The genes are TRBV5-8 and TRBJ2-3, with a weak D call TRBD2 (6 bases). With 7 bases removed from V and 0 bases from J, the gap between germline ends came to 15 bases. The CDR3 covers 15 residues. CDR1 is SGHTS, CDR2 YDEGEE, per germline. CDR3 in DNA: TGTGCCAGCTTCCGAACGGGAGCAAGCACAGATACGCAGTATTTT. This codes for CASFRTGASTDTQYF.

The chain is built from TRBV2 and TRBJ2-7; 7 positions match TRBD1. CDR3 length: 14 amino acids. Germline V gene sequence: CDR1 SNHLY, CDR2 FYNNEI. V trimming: 7 bases; J trimming: 0 bases; junction bases outside the gene matches: 6. The CDR3 loop is CASNGRDSSYEQYF. Here the CDR3 DNA reads TGTGCCAGCAATGGCCGGGACAGCTCCTACGAGCAGTACTTC.

The V and J genes are TRBV9 and TRBJ2-1; TRBD1 matches 11 bases. The CDR3 is made up of 15 amino acids. Germline values: CDR1 SGDLS, CDR2 YYNGEE. The trim removed 0 bases at V and 8 bases at J, leaving 4 bases unmatched. The CDR3 nucleotides are TGTGCCAGCAGCGTAGAAGGACAGGGGGCCGATGAGCAGTTCTTC. This translates into CASSVEGQGADEQFF.

V is TRBV7-2 and J is TRBJ2-7; 12 bases agree with TRBD1. Per the germline V gene, CDR1 is SGHTA and CDR2 is FQGNSA. This CDR3 has 19 residues. Trimming took 2 bases from V and 1 from J; bases not matched to a gene: 12. This CDR3 reads CASSLWGTGGTLSSYEQYF. The DNA of the CDR3 is TGTGCCAGCAGCTTATGGGGGACAGGGGGCACTCTGAGTTCCTACGAGCAGTACTTC.

This clone was observed a single time. The chain uses TRBV7-9 and TRBJ2-7, with a possible D match to TRBD1 (5 bases). Germline V CDR1 and CDR2: SEHNR, FQNEAQ (reference sequence). V was shortened by 2 bases and J by 2 bases, with 7 bases between the two germline ends. This CDR3 is 13 amino acids long. The CDR3, as DNA: TGTGCCAGCAGCTTACCAGGGACCTACGAGCAGTACTTC. This encodes CASSLPGTYEQYF.

This chain joins TRBV27 and TRBJ1-1; TRBD1 aligns across 8 bases. CDR1 and CDR2 (germline): MNHEY, SMNVEV (reference sequence). The CDR3 is made up of 14 amino acids. Trimming cost V 3 bases and J 1 base; bases outside gene matches: 1. The DNA for the CDR3 is TGTGCCAGCAGTTTTGGACAGGGGAACACTGAAGCTTTCTTT. Protein product: CASSFGQGNTEAFF.

This sequence joins TRBV6-5 and TRBJ2-5, with D unclear. Trimming stripped 2 bases from V and 5 bases from J, with 12 bases between. This CDR3 contains 14 residues. The germline V gene encodes CDR1 MNHEY and CDR2 SVGAGI. The CDR3 spells CASSYTSPRETQYF. The CDR3 region has the DNA TGTGCCAGCAGTTACACGTCCCCTCGGGAGACCCAGTACTTC.

The gene calls are TRBV24-1 and TRBJ2-7, with 8 bases fitting TRBD1. The J segment lost 5 bases and the V segment lost 4 bases, leaving 6 bases of the junction unmatched. The CDR3 runs to 14 residues. Germline-derived CDR1 and CDR2 are KGHDR and SFDVKD. The CDR3 coding sequence is TGTGCCACCAGTGAGGCAGGGGGCAAGAACGAGCAGTACTTC. This sequence encodes CATSEAGGKNEQYF.

The J gene is TRBJ2-5, the V gene TRBV15; 7 positions agree with TRBD1. Germline assignment: CDR1 LNHNV and CDR2 YYDKDF (reference sequence). This CDR3 has 17 amino acids. The V gene end was trimmed by 0 bases and the J gene end by 3 bases; junction bases not matched to a gene: 10. The CDR3: CATSRDPPGRGKETQYF. The CDR3 nucleotides are TGTGCCACCAGCAGAGACCCTCCTGGCAGGGGGAAAGAGACCCAGTACTTC.

CDR3 nucleotide sequence: TGTGCCAGCAGCGTCGTAGTAGCGGGGTACAATGAGCAGTTCTTC. Its protein product is CASSVVVAGYNEQFF. J is TRBJ2-1 and V is TRBV7-8; 8 positions match TRBD2. The CDR3 has 15 amino acids. Losses at the gene ends were 5 bases for V and 4 bases for J; bases not matched to a gene: 7. CDR1 and CDR2 from the germline V gene are SGHVS and FQNEAQ. Based on the CDR3 plus reference TRBV7-8 and TRBJ2-1, the full variable domain is GAGVSQSPRYKVAKRGQDVALRCDPISGHVSLFWYQQALGQGPEFLTYFQNEAQLDKSGLPSDRFFAERPEGSVSTLKIQRTQQEDSAVYLCASSVVVAGYNEQFFGPGTRLTVL.

V usage is TRBV9 and J usage is TRBJ2-3, with D possibly being TRBD2 (6 bases). CDR1 and CDR2 (germline): SGDLS, YYNGEE. The V end lost 0 bases, the J end lost 4 bases, and 6 bases lay between the germline ends. CDR3 length equals 13 residues. The CDR3: CASSVGGADTQYF. In nucleotides, the CDR3 is TGTGCCAGCAGCGTAGGGGGGGCAGATACGCAGTATTTT.

This chain uses TRBV28 with TRBJ2-7, with a possible D match to TRBD1 (5 bases). V lost 4 bases to trimming and J lost 8 bases, with 12 bases between them. The CDR3 sequence is 12 residues long. Germline V gene data show CDR1 as MDHEN and CDR2 as SYDVKM. The CDR3 is CASSSGRDKQYF. In DNA form, the CDR3 reads TGTGCCAGCAGTTCTGGCAGGGATAAGCAGTACTTC.

The sample holds one count of this clone. J is TRBJ2-7 and V is TRBV6-5, with 9 nucleotides matching TRBD2. The V gene's germline CDR1 is MNHEY and CDR2 SVGAGI. The CDR3 sequence is 12 residues long. The J segment lost 7 bases and the V segment lost 8 bases, leaving 6 bases of the junction unmatched. CDR3: CASSLAGLEQYF. The CDR3 bases are TGTGCCAGCTCTCTAGCGGGACTTGAGCAGTACTTC.

The genes are TRBV6-5 and TRBJ1-2; D gene uncertain. Germline V gene lookup returns CDR1 MNHEY and CDR2 SVGAGI. The V end was cut by 2 bases, the J end by 7 bases, with 8 bases between. The CDR3 totals 12 residues. The CDR3 coding sequence is TGTGCCAGCAGTTACGAGGGAGGTGGCTACACCTTC. This gives the protein CASSYEGGGYTF.

CDR3 coding DNA: TGCAGCGTTACTAGCGGGGGGGGTGAGCAGTTCTTC. It codes for CSVTSGGGEQFF. This chain uses TRBV29-1 with TRBJ2-1, with 13 bases aligning to TRBD2. V lost 5 bases, J lost 9 bases, and 1 base stayed unmatched. The CDR3 loop spans 12 amino acids. Germline CDR1 SQVTM, CDR2 ANQGSEA.

This clone was seen just once. The chain uses TRBV9 and TRBJ2-7; 10 nucleotides match TRBD1. Looked up from germline, CDR1 is SGDLS and CDR2 is YYNGEE. This CDR3 spans 14 amino acids. Unmatched junction bases numbered 6, after V lost 4 bases and J lost 5 bases. CDR3 loop: CASSPGTGVHEQYF. The DNA for the CDR3 is TGTGCCAGCAGCCCCGGGACAGGGGTCCACGAGCAGTACTTC.

The rearrangement links TRBV30 to TRBJ1-2; 7 nucleotides agree with TRBD1. Per germline, CDR1 GTSNPN and CDR2 SVGIG (reference sequence). V dropped 1 base and J dropped 5; count of bases not matched to a gene: 10. This CDR3 spans 15 amino acids. CDR3 coding DNA: TGTGCCTGGAGTGGGACAGGCCTCAAAGCTTATGGCTACACCTTC. Protein: CAWSGTGLKAYGYTF.

This clone was detected a few times. The chain couples TRBV5-4 to TRBJ1-6, with 8 bases identical to TRBD1. Germline CDR1 SGHNT, CDR2 YYREEE (reference sequence). V was clipped by 4 bases and J by 0 bases; unmatched bases: 6. This CDR3 spans 17 amino acids. The CDR3 coding sequence is TGTGCCAGCAGCCTAGGACAGGGTAGCTCCTATAATTCACCCCTCCACTTT. Its translation: CASSLGQGSSYNSPLHF.

The genes are TRBV19 and TRBJ1-1; D remains unclear. The CDR3 is made up of 13 amino acids. Looked up from germline, CDR1 is LNHDA and CDR2 is SQIVND (reference sequence). Trimming removed 6 bases at V and 1 base at J, with 9 bases between. The CDR3 region has the DNA TGTGCCAGTAGCGTCACAAGGAACACTGAAGCTTTCTTT. Amino acid sequence: CASSVTRNTEAFF.

A word on this clone: Other nucleotide sequences in the sample specify the same CDR3. The chain combines TRBV5-1 with TRBJ2-1; 9 bases agree with TRBD2. The CDR3 is 15 residues long. With 0 bases clipped from V and 4 bases from J, the junction kept 2 bases outside the gene matches. Germline V gene data show CDR1 as SGHRS and CDR2 as YFSETQ. CDR3 DNA sequence: TGCGCCAGCAGCTTGGGACTAGCGGCTTACAATGAGCAGTTCTTC. Its translation: CASSLGLAAYNEQFF.

This clone was seen a few times. V usage is TRBV18 and J usage is TRBJ1-1; D ambiguous. The CDR3 has 14 residues. The V and J ends lost 4 bases and 1 base respectively, with 10 bases between them. Germline V gives CDR1 KGHSH, CDR2 LQKENI. The CDR3 region is CASSLGVRNTEAFF. The DNA of the CDR3 is TGTGCCAGCTCACTCGGGGTAAGGAACACTGAAGCTTTCTTT.

The chain recombines TRBV3-1 (or the pseudogene TRBV3-2) with TRBJ1-5; 8 bases agree with TRBD1. Germline V gene data show CDR1 as LGHDT and CDR2 as YNNKEL (reference sequence). The length of the CDR3 is 14 residues. The ends lost 6 bases at V and 8 bases at J; junction bases unmatched: 9. CDR3 DNA sequence: TGTGCCAGCAGTCGGACAGGGTCGCTAAAGCCCCAGCATTTT. Residues: CASSRTGSLKPQHF.

This chain connects TRBV19 to TRBJ1-2; maybe TRBD1 (6 bases). Deletions cut 6 bases from V and 0 bases from J, with 11 bases between. CDR1 and CDR2 (germline): LNHDA, SQIVND (reference sequence). The CDR3 loop spans 14 amino acids. CDR3 residues: CASRLQGANYGYTF. The CDR3, as DNA: TGTGCCAGTAGGTTACAGGGAGCTAACTATGGCTACACCTTC.